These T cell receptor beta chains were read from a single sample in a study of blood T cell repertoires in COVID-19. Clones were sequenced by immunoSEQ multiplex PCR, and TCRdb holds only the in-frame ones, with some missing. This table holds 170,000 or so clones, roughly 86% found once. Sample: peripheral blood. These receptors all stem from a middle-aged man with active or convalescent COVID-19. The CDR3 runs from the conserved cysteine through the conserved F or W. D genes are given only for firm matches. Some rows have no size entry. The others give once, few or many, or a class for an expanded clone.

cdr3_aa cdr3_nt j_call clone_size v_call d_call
CASSPPTGRGVYEQYF TGTGCCAGCTCACCACCCACCGGGAGAGGCGTGTACGAGCAGTACTTC TRBJ2-7 NA TRBV18 NA
CASSYERHNEKLFF TGTGCCAGCAGTTACGAAAGACACAATGAAAAACTGTTTTTT TRBJ1-4 NA TRBV6-5 NA
CASSPSVRLAQMGEQYF TGTGCCAGCAGTCCTTCTGTCCGACTAGCCCAGATGGGAGAGCAGTACTTC TRBJ2-7 NA TRBV4-2 TRBD2
CASSFIPLDRYEQYF TGTGCCAGCAGTTTTATCCCCTTAGACAGATACGAGCAGTACTTC TRBJ2-7 NA TRBV27 NA
CASSLQNGYTF TGTGCCAGCAGTCTACAGAACGGCTACACCTTC TRBJ1-2 NA TRBV12-3/TRBV12-4 NA
CASSTGTLYNSPLHF TGTGCCAGCAGCACCGGGACACTTTATAATTCACCCCTCCACTTT TRBJ1-6 NA TRBV5-4 NA
CASSPRGGKYEQYF TGTGCCAGCAGCCCCCGGGGAGGGAAATACGAGCAGTACTTC TRBJ2-7 once TRBV7-3 TRBD2
CATSGTKGPHSNQPQHF TGTGCCACCAGCGGTACCAAGGGGCCCCATAGCAATCAGCCCCAGCATTTT TRBJ1-5 NA TRBV15 NA
CASSQSTGSITNEKLFF TGTGCCAGTAGTCAGTCGACAGGGTCGATAACTAATGAAAAACTGTTTTTT TRBJ1-4 NA TRBV19 TRBD1
CASSQGTGVEKLFF TGTGCCAGCAGCCAGGGGACAGGGGTTGAAAAACTGTTTTTT TRBJ1-4 once TRBV4-2 TRBD1
CASSFGGTGYTGELFF TGTGCCAGCAGCTTCGGAGGGACAGGGTACACCGGGGAGCTGTTTTTT TRBJ2-2 NA TRBV11-3 TRBD1
CASSVAGQATYGYTF TGTGCCAGCAGCGTAGCTGGGCAGGCAACCTATGGCTACACCTTC TRBJ1-2 NA TRBV9 NA
CASSPPGQGDTQYF TGTGCCAGCAGCCCCCCCGGACAGGGCGATACGCAGTATTTT TRBJ2-3 NA TRBV6-4 TRBD1
CSFTIRSPAGEQYF TGCAGCTTTACAATAAGGAGCCCAGCGGGCGAGCAGTACTTC TRBJ2-7 NA TRBV29-1 NA
CASSEGQGMDIQYF TGTGCCAGCAGTGAAGGACAGGGAATGGACATTCAGTACTTC TRBJ2-4 NA TRBV2 TRBD1
CASSLGLAGVNTGELFF TGTGCCAGCAGCTTGGGACTAGCGGGAGTTAACACCGGGGAGCTGTTTTTT TRBJ2-2 NA TRBV5-5 TRBD2
CASSPPLRGDTQYF TGTGCCAGCAGTCCCCCCCTAAGGGGAGATACGCAGTATTTT TRBJ2-3 few TRBV28 NA
CSARTGRDEQFF TGCAGCGCCCGGACTGGCCGCGATGAGCAGTTCTTC TRBJ2-1 NA TRBV29-1 NA
CASDPGTGDTGELFF TGTGCCAGTGACCCCGGGACAGGAGACACCGGGGAGCTGTTTTTT TRBJ2-2 few TRBV7-9 TRBD1
CASSLALNYEQYF TGTGCCAGCAGCTTAGCATTAAACTACGAGCAGTACTTC TRBJ2-7 NA TRBV11-1 NA
CASSIGRGSYNEQFF TGTGCCAGTAGTATAGGAAGGGGTTCCTACAATGAGCAGTTCTTC TRBJ2-1 NA TRBV19 NA